This T cell receptor (beta chain) was obtained from a study of T cells after somatic rescue of genetic block. Per the germline V gene, CDR1 is MDHEN and CDR2 is SYDVKM. The CDR3 loop spans 17 amino acids. Trimming took off 4 bases at V and 0 bases at J, with 16 bases between the two ends. Assay used: immunoSEQ multiplex PCR; TCRdb lists only in-frame clones, some missing. The sample has roughly 120,000 clones, 85% to 95% seen once; the top ten hold roughly 1.5%. This clonotype originated in a woman aged 18-29 years. Source material: peripheral blood mononuclear cells (PBMCs). This chain links TRBV28 with TRBJ1-5; no clear D gene. The CDR3 coding sequence is TGTGCCAGCAGTTCCCTTCTGGCCGGTGGTAGCAATCAGCCCCAGCATTTT. Translation: CASSSLLAGGSNQPQHF.